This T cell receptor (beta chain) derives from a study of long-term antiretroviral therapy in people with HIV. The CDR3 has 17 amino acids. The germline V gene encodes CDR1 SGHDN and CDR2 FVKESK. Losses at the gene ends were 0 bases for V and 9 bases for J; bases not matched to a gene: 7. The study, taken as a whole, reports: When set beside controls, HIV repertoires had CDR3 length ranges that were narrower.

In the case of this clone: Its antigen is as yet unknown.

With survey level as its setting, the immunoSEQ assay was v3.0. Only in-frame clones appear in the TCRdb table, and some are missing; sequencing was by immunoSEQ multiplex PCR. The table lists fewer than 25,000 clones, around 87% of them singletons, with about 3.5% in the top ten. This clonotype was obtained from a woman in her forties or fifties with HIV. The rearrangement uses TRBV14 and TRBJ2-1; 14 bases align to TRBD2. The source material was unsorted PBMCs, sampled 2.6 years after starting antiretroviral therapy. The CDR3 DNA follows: TGTGCCAGCAGCCAAGAGGGGTGGACTAGCGGGAGGTTTGAGCAGTTCTTC. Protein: CASSQEGWTSGRFEQFF.